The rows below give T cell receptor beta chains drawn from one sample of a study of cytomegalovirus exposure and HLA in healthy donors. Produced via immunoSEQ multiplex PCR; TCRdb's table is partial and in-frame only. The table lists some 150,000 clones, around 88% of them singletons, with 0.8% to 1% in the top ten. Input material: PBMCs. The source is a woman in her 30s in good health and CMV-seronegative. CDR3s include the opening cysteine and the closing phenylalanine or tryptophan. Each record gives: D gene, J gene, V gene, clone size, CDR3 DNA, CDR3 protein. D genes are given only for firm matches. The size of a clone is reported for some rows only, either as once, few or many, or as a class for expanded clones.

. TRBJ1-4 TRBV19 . TGTGCCAGTAGTAGGGGGGGGGTGGAAAAACTGTTTTTT CASSRGGVEKLFF
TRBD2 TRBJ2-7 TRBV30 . TGTGCCTGGGAGGCGCCTAGCGGGATCCGGGGCGAAACCGAGCAGTACTTC CAWEAPSGIRGETEQYF
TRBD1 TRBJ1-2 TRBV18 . TGTGCCAGCTCACCTCCATGGGACAGGGCTAACTATGGCTACACCTTC CASSPPWDRANYGYTF
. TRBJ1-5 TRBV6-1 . TGTGCCAGCAGTGCCCAGGGTGGGAGGAGTTTGGGCAATCAGCCCCAGCATTTT CASSAQGGRSLGNQPQHF
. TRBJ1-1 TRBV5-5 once TGTGCCAGCAGCGCCTGGACAGTGAACACTGAAGCTTTCTTT CASSAWTVNTEAFF
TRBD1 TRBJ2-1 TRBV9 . TGTGCCAGCAGCGGAAGGGGACAGAGGGGAAGCTCCTACAATGAGCAGTTCTTC CASSGRGQRGSSYNEQFF
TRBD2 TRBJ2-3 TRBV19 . TGTGCCAGTAGTATGATGACTAGCGGAACAGATACGCAGTATTTT CASSMMTSGTDTQYF
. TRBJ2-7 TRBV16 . TGTGCCAGCAGCCAAGGTCCCCCTATCGAGCAGTACTTC CASSQGPPIEQYF
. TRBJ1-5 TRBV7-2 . TGTGCCAGCAACATGGGGTCTGGGGGGACGAGCAATCAGCCCCAGCATTTT CASNMGSGGTSNQPQHF
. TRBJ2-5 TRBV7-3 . TGTGCCAGCAGCTTAGGGGGGTTGGAGACCCAGTACTTC CASSLGGLETQYF
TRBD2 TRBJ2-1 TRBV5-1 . TGCGCCAGCAGCTGGGGACTAGCGAACTACAATGAGCAGTTCTTC CASSWGLANYNEQFF
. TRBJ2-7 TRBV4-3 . TGCGCCAGCAGCCAAGATCCAGGGTTACCCTACGAGCAGTACTTC CASSQDPGLPYEQYF
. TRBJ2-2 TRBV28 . TGTGCCAGCAGCCCCGGGGGGAACACCGGGGAGCTGTTTTTT CASSPGGNTGELFF
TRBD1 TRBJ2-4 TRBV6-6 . TGTGCCAGCAGTTCGAGGACAGGGGCTAACATTCAGTACTTC CASSSRTGANIQYF
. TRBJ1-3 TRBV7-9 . TGTGCCAGCAGCTTAGCGCAAGCGGCTAACACCATATATTTT CASSLAQAANTIYF
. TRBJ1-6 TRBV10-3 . TGTGCCATCGGACAATTGCGGCCTAATTCACCCCTCCACTTT CAIGQLRPNSPLHF
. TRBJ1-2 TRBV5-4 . TGTGCCAGCAGCCAGGCCCCGACAGATAACTATGGCTACACCTTC CASSQAPTDNYGYTF
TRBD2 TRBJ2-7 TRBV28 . TGTGCCAGCAGACAAACTAGCGGGAGGGCCTATAACGAGCAGTACTTC CASRQTSGRAYNEQYF
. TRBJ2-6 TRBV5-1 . TGCGCCAGCAGCCCCACAGCGGGCTCTGGGGCCAACGTCCTGACTTTC CASSPTAGSGANVLTF
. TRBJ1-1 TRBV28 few TGTGCCACTTGGGGGGACACTGAAGCTTTCTTT CATWGDTEAFF
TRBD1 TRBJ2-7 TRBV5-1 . TGCGCCAGCAGCTTCCGGGACAGACTCTACGAGCAGTACTTC CASSFRDRLYEQYF
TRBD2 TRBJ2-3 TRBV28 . TGTGCCAGCGGCAACAGCCTAGCGGGACGGGTCTTTCCGGGCACAGATACGCAGTATTTT CASGNSLAGRVFPGTDTQYF
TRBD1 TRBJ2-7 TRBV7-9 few TGTGCCAGCAGCGGCCGGGACAGGGGGTCCAGGTACGAGCAGTACTTC CASSGRDRGSRYEQYF
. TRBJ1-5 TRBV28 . TGTGCCAGCAGTTTACTTACCGGGAGTTACAATCAGCCCCAGCATTTT CASSLLTGSYNQPQHF
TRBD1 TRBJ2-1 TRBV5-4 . TGTGCCAGCAGTCTCAAGGTGCAGGGGGCTAATGAGCAGTTCTTC CASSLKVQGANEQFF
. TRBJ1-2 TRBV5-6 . TGTGCCAGCAGCCTGCGAGGGCCGGAACATGGCTACACCTTC CASSLRGPEHGYTF
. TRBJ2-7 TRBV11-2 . TGTGCCAGCAGCTTAGAACTCGGTTCAAACTACGAGCAGTACTTC CASSLELGSNYEQYF
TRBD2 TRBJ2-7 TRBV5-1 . TGCGCCAGCAGCTTAGGACTAGCAGCAGACGAGCAGTACTTC CASSLGLAADEQYF
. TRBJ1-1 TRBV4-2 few TGTGCCAGCAGCCAAGATGGCCGGGCAGGGCGGACTGAAGCTTTCTTT CASSQDGRAGRTEAFF
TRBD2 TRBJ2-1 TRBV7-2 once TGTGCCAGCAGCCTCAAGCGGGGGGTGGTTGAGCAGTTCTTC CASSLKRGVVEQFF
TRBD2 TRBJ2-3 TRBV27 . TGTGCCAGCAGTTTACCCCGAGCGGGAGCCATAGATACGCAGTATTTT CASSLPRAGAIDTQYF
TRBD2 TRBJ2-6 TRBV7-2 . TGTGCCAGCAGCTTACTTAGCGGGGGGACCTCTGGGGCCAACGTCCTGACTTTC CASSLLSGGTSGANVLTF
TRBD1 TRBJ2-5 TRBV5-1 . TGCGCCAGCGGATCGGGGGACAGGACTCAAGAGACCCAGTACTTC CASGSGDRTQETQYF
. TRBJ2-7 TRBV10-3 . TGTGCCACGACGGCGGGGGCCAACGAGCAGTACTTC CATTAGANEQYF
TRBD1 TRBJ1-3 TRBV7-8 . TGTGCCAGCAGCTTAGTTCCAGGGGGTAGCTCTGGAAACACCATATATTTT CASSLVPGGSSGNTIYF
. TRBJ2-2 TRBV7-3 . TGTGCCAGCAGCTCCGAGGGGGTAGCCGGGGAGCTGTTTTTT CASSSEGVAGELFF
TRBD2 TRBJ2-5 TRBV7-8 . TGTGCCAGCAGCTTAGTGGCTAGCGGGGGGGAGACCCAGTACTTC CASSLVASGGETQYF
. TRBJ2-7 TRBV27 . TGTGCCAGCAGGCGGACAGAACCCTACGAGCAGTACTTC CASRRTEPYEQYF
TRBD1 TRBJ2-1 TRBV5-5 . TGTGCCAGCAGCGTGGGGACAGGGTTCAATGAGCAGTTCTTC CASSVGTGFNEQFF
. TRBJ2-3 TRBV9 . TGTGCCAGCAGCGTAGTGGGGGGGGCCGCAGATACGCAGTATTTT CASSVVGGAADTQYF
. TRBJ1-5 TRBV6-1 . TGTGCCAGCAGCCGTCCAGGGTTCAATCAGCCCCAGCATTTT CASSRPGFNQPQHF
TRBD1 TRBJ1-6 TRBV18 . TGTGCCAGCTCACCATTACCGGGACAGGGCAATTCACCCCTCCACTTT CASSPLPGQGNSPLHF
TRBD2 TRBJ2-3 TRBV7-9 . TGTGCCAGCAGCTTAGCGCTTTTGGGACTAGCGGGAGACACAGATACGCAGTATTTT CASSLALLGLAGDTDTQYF
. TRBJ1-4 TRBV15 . TGTGCCACCAGCCGTAGAGGATCCCCCGGGGTCAAATCGGTTGAAAAACTGTTTTTT CATSRRGSPGVKSVEKLFF
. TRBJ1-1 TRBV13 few TGTGCCAGCAGCTTAGCGGTCATGAACACTGAAGCTTTCTTT CASSLAVMNTEAFF
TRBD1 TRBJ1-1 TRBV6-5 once TGTGCCAGCAGATACTCAGGGGGCACTGAAGCTTTCTTT CASRYSGGTEAFF
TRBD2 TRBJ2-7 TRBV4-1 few TGCGCCAGCAGCCAAGAAGGACTAGCGGTATTCTACGAGCAGTACTTC CASSQEGLAVFYEQYF
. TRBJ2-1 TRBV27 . TGTGCCAGCAGTTTTTCGGCTAGCCCAAAGGAGTTCTTC CASSFSASPKEFF